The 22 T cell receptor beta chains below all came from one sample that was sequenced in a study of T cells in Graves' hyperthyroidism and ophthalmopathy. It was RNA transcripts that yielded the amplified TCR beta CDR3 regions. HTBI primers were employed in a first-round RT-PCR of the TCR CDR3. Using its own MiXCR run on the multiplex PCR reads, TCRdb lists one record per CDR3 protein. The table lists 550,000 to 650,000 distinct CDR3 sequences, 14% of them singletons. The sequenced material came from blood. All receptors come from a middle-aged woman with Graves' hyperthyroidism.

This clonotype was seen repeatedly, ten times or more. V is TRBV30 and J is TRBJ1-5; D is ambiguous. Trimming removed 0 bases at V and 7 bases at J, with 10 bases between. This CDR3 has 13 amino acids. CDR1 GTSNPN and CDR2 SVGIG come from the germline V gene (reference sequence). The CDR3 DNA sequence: TGTGCCTGGAGTGTACAGAGTGGACAGCCCCAGCATTTT. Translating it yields CAWSVQSGQPQHF.

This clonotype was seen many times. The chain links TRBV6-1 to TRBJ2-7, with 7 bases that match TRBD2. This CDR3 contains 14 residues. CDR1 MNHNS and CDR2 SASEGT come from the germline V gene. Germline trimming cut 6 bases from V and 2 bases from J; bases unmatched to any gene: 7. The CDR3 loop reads CASSSREGTYEQYF. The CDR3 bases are TGTGCCAGCAGCTCCAGGGAGGGAACCTACGAGCAGTACTTC.

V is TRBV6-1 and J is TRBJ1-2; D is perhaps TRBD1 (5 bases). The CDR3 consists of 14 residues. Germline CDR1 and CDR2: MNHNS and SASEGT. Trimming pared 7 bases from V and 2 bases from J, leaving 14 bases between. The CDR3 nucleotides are TGTGCCAGCATCCCCGCAACAGGCAACTATGGCTACACCTTC. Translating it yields CASIPATGNYGYTF.

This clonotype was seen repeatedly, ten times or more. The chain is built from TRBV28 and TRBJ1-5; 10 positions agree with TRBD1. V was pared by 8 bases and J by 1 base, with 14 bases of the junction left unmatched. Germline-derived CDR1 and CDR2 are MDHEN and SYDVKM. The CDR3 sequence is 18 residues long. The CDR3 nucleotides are TGTGCCAGCCTACTTGGGGTACCGGGACAGGGGAGCAATCAGCCCCAGCATTTT. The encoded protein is CASLLGVPGQGSNQPQHF.

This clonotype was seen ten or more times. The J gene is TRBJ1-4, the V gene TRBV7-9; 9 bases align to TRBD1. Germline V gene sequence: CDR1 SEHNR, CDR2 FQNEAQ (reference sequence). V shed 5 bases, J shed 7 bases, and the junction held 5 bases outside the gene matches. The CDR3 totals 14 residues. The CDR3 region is CASSPGQGGEKLFF. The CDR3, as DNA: TGTGCCAGCAGCCCGGGACAGGGCGGTGAAAAACTGTTTTTT.

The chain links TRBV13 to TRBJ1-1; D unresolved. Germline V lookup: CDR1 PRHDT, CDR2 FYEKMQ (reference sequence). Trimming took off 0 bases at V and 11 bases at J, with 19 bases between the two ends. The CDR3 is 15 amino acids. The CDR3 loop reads CASSLGPAGPSGAFF. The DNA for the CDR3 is TGTGCCAGCAGCTTAGGCCCGGCAGGACCCTCTGGTGCTTTCTTT. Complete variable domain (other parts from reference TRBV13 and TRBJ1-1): AAGVIQSPRHLIKEKRETATLKCYPIPRHDTVYWYQQGPGQDPQFLISFYEKMQSDKGSIPDRFSAQQFSDYHSELNMSSLELGDSALYFCASSLGPAGPSGAFFGQGTRLTVV.

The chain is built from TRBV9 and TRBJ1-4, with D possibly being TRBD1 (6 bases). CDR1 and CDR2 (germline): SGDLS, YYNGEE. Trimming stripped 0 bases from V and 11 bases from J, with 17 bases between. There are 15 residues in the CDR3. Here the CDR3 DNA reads TGTGCCAGCAGCGTAGAGGTTTCCGGGCAGGGGAAACTGTTTTTT. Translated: CASSVEVSGQGKLFF.

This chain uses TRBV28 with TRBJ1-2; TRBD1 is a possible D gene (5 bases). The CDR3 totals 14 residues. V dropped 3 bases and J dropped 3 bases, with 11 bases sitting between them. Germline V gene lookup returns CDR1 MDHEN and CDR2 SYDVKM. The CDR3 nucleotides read TGTGCCAGCAGTTTGGGCCCGGGGCACTATGGCTACACCTTC. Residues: CASSLGPGHYGYTF.

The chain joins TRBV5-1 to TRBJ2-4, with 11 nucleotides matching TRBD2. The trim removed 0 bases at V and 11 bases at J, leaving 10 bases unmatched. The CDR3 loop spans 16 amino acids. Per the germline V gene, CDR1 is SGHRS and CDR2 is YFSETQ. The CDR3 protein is CASSLEGSGGARLQYF. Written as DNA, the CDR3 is TGCGCCAGCAGCTTGGAGGGTAGCGGGGGGGCGAGGCTTCAGTACTTC.

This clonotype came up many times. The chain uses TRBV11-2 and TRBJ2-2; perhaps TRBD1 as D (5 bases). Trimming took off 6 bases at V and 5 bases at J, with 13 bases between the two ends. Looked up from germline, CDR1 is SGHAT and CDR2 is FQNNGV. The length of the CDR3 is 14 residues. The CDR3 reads CASSPGLETGELFF. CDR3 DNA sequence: TGTGCCAGCAGTCCAGGGTTGGAGACCGGGGAGCTGTTTTTT.

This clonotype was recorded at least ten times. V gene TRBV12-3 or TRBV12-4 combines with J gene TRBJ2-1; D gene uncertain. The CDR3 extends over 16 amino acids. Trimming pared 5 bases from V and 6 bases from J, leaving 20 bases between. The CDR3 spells CASSKMVGLVSNEQFF. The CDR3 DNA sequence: TGTGCCAGCAGTAAAATGGTGGGGTTAGTGTCCAATGAGCAGTTCTTC.

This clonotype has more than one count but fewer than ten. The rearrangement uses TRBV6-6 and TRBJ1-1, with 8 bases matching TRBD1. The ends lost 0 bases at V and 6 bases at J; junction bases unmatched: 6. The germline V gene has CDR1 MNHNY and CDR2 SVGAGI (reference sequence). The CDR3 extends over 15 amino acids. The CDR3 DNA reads TGTGCCAGCAGTTACTCGACAGGACAGGGATCTGAAGCTTTCTTT. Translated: CASSYSTGQGSEAFF.

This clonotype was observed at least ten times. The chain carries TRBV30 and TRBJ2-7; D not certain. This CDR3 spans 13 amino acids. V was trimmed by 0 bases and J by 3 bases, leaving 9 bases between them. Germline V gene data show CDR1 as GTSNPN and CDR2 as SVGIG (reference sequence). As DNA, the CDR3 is TGTGCCTGGAGTGTACAACCAGGCTACGAGCAGTACTTC. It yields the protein CAWSVQPGYEQYF.

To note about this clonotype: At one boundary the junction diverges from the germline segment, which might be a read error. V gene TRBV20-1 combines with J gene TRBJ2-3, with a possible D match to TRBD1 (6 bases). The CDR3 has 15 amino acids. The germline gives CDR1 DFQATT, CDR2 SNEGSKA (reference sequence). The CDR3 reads CGARARGSGTDTQYF. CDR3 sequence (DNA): TGCGGTGCTAGAGCTAGGGGGTCCGGCACAGATACGCAGTATTTT.

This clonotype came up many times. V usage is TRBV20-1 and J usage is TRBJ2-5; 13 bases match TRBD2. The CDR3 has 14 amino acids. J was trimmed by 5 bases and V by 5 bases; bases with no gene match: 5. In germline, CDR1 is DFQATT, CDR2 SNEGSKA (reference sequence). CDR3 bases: TGCAGTGCTCCGGGACTAGCGGGGTGGGAGACCCAGTACTTC. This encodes CSAPGLAGWETQYF.

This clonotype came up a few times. The CDR3 spells CASSQPTKGSGNTIYF. CDR3 sequence (DNA): TGCGCCAGCAGCCAGCCAACAAAGGGCTCGGGAAACACCATATATTTT. This chain links TRBV4-1 with TRBJ1-3, with D unresolved. The CDR3 totals 16 residues. Trimming shortened V by 3 bases and J by 4 bases, and 16 bases separated the two germline ends. CDR1 MGHRA and CDR2 YSYEKL come from the germline V gene.

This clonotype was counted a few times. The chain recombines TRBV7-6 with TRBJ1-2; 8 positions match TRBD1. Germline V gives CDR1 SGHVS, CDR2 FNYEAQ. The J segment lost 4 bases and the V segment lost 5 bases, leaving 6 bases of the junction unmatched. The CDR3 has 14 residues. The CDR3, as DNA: TGTGCCAGCAGCCCGGGACAGGCGGGCTATGGCTACACCTTC. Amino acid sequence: CASSPGQAGYGYTF.

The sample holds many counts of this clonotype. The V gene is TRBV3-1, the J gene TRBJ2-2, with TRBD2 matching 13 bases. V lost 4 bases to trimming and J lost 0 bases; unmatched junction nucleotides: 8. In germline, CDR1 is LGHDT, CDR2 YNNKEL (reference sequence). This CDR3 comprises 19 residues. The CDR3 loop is CASSRPTGTSGTNTGELFF. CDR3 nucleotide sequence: TGTGCCAGCAGCCGACCCACCGGGACTAGCGGGACGAACACCGGGGAGCTGTTTTTT.

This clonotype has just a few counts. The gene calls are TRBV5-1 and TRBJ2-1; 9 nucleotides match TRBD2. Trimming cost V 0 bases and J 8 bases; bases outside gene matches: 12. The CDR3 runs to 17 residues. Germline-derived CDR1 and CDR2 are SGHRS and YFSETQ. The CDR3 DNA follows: TGCGCCAGCAGCTTGGCCCTGGGGGCTAGCGGGGTGTATGAGCAGTTCTTC. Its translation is CASSLALGASGVYEQFF. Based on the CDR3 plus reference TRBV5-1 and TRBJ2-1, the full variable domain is KAGVTQTPRYLIKTRGQQVTLSCSPISGHRSVSWYQQTPGQGLQFLFEYFSETQRNKGNFPGRFSGRQFSNSRSEMNVSTLELGDSALYLCASSLALGASGVYEQFFGPGTRLTVL.

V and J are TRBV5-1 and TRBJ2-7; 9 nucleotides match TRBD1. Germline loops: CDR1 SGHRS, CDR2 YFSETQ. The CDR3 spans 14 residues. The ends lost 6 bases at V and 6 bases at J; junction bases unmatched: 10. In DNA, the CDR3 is TGCGCCAGCAAAACAGGGGGCGCGGGGTCCGAGCAGTACTTC. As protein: CASKTGGAGSEQYF.

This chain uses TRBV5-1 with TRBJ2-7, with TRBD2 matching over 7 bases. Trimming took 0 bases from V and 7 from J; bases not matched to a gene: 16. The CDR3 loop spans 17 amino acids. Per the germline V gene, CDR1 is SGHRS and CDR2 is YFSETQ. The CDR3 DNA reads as TGCGCCAGCAGCTTGGCTATTGGGGGAGGGCCGATGGAGGAGCAGTACTTC. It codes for CASSLAIGGGPMEEQYF.

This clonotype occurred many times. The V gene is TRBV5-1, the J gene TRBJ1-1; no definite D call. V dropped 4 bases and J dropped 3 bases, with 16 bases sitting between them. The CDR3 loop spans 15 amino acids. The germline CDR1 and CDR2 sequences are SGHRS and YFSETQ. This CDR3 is CASSPRGPEDTEAFF. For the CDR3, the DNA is TGCGCCAGCAGCCCCCGGGGTCCGGAGGACACTGAAGCTTTCTTT.